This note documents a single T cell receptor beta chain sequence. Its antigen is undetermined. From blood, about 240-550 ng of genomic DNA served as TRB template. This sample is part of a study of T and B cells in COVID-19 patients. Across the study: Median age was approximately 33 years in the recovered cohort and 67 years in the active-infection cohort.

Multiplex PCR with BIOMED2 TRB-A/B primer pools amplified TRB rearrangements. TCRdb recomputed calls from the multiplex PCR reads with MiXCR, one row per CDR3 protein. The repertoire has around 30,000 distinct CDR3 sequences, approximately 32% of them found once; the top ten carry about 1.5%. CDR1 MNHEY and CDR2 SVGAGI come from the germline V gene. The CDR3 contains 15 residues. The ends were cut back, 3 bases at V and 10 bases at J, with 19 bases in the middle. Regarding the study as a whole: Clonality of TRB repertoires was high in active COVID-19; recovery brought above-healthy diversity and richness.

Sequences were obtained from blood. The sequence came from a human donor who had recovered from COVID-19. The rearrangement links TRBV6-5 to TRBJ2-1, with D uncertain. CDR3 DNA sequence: TGTGCCAGCAGTTATGTGGTCCAGTTGGGGTACGAGCAGTTCTTC. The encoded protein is CASSYVVQLGYEQFF.